This TCR beta chain is from a study of blood T cell repertoires in COVID-19. Libraries were prepared by immunoSEQ multiplex PCR; TCRdb keeps only in-frame clonotypes and omits some of them. The sample lists about 290,000 clones, under 90% occurring once. There are 17 residues in the CDR3. The junction had 10 bases not matched to a gene; V was cut back by 1 base and J by 5 bases. Germline V gives CDR1 SEHNR, CDR2 FQNEAQ (reference sequence). The sequence derives from a woman younger than 45 with COVID-19, enrolled during active disease. V is TRBV7-9 and J is TRBJ1-4; 7 bases line up with TRBD1. Sequencing input: peripheral blood. As DNA, the CDR3 is TGTGCCAGCAGCTTAGGCGCACAGGGGTTGGCGAATGAAAAACTGTTTTTT. As protein: CASSLGAQGLANEKLFF. Full variable domain (outside the CDR3, taken from reference TRBV7-9 and TRBJ1-4): DTGVSQNPRHKITKRGQNVTFRCDPISEHNRLYWYRQTLGQGPEFLTYFQNEAQLEKSRLLSDRFSAERPKGSFSTLEIQRTEQGDSAMYLCASSLGAQGLANEKLFFGSGTQLSVL.